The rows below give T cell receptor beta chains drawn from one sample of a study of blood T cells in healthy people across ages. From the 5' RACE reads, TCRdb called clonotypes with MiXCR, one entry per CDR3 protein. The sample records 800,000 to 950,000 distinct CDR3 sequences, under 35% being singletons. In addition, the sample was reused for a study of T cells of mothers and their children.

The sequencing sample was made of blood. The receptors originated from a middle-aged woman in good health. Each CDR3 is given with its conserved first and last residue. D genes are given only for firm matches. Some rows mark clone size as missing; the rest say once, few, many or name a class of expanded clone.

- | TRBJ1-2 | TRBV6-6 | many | CASSYSNFAAENGYTF | TGTGCCAGCAGTTACTCGAACTTTGCAGCGGAAAATGGCTACACCTTC
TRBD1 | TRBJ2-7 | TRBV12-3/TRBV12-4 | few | CASSFKQGALSYEQYF | TGTGCCAGCAGTTTCAAACAGGGGGCTTTGTCCTACGAGCAGTACTTC
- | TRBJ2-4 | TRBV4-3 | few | CASSQEASLAKNIQYF | TGCGCCAGCAGCCAAGAGGCCTCATTAGCCAAAAACATTCAGTACTTC
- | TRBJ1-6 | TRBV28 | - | CASKHGRSYNSPLHF | TGTGCCAGCAAACATGGAAGGTCCTATAATTCACCCCTCCACTTT
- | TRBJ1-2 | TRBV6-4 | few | CASSDGQGQGYTF | TGTGCCAGCAGTGACGGGCAGGGCCAGGGCTACACCTTC
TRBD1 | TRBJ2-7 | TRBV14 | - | CASSQEGTGSYEQYF | TGTGCCAGCAGCCAAGAAGGGACAGGGTCCTACGAGCAGTACTTC
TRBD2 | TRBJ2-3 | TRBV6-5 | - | CASSFNYRTSGSTDTQYF | TGTGCCAGCAGTTTTAACTATCGGACTAGCGGTAGCACAGATACGCAGTATTTT
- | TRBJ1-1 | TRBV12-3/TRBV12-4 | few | CASNRGQRRTEAFF | TGTGCCAGTAACCGAGGACAGAGGAGGACTGAAGCTTTCTTT
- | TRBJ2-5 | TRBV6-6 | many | CASSVWETQYF | TGTGCCAGCAGCGTCTGGGAGACCCAGTACTTC
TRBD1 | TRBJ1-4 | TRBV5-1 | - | CASSLATYRGLNEKLFF | TGCGCCAGCAGCTTGGCAACTTACAGGGGCCTTAATGAAAAACTGTTTTTT